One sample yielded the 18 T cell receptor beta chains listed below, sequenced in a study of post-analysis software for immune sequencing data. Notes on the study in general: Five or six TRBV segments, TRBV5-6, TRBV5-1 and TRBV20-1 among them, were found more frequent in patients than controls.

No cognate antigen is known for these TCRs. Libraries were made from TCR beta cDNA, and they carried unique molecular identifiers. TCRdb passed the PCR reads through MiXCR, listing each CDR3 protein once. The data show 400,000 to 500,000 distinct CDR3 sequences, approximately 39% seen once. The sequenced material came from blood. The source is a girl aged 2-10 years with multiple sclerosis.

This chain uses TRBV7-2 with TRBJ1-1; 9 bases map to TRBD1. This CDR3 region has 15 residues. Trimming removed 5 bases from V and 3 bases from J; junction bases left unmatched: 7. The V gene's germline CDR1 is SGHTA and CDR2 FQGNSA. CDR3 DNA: TGTGCCAGCAGCACCACAGGGGGCCCATACACTGAAGCTTTCTTT. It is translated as CASSTTGGPYTEAFF.

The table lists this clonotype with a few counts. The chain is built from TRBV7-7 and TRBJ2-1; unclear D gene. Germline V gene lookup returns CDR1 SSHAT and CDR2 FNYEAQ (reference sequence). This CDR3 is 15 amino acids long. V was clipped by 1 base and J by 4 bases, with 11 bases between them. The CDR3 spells CASSLEISAYNEQFF. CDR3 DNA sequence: TGTGCCAGCAGCTTAGAAATTTCAGCGTACAATGAGCAGTTCTTC.

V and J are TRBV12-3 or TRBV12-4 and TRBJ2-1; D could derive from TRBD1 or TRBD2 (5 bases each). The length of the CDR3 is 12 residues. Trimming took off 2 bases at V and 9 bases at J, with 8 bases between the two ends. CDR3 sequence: CASSLWGIEQFF. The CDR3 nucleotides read TGTGCCAGCAGTTTATGGGGGATTGAGCAGTTCTTC.

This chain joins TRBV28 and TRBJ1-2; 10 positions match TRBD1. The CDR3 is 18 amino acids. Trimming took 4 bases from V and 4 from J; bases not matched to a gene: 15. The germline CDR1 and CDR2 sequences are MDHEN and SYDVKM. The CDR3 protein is CASSSHLYDRGQFYGYTF. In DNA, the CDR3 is TGTGCCAGCAGTTCCCATCTCTATGACAGGGGGCAGTTCTATGGCTACACCTTC.

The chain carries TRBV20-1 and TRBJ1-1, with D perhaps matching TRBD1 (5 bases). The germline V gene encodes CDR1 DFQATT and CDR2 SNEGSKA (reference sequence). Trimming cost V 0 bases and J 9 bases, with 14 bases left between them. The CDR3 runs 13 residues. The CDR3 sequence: CSARDTGTFQAFF. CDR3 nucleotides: TGCAGTGCTAGAGATACCGGGACGTTTCAAGCTTTCTTT.

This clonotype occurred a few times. CDR3 DNA: TGTGCCAGCAGCCCCGGTGAGGATCAGCCCCAGCATTTT. It specifies CASSPGEDQPQHF. The V gene is TRBV7-8, the J gene TRBJ1-5; D not resolved. Germline V gene lookup returns CDR1 SGHVS and CDR2 FQNEAQ. CDR3 length equals 13 residues. With 5 bases removed from V and 5 bases from J, the gap between germline ends came to 10 bases. Filled out from reference TRBV7-8 and TRBJ1-5, the complete variable domain reads GAGVSQSPRYKVAKRGQDVALRCDPISGHVSLFWYQQALGQGPEFLTYFQNEAQLDKSGLPSDRFFAERPEGSVSTLKIQRTQQEDSAVYLCASSPGEDQPQHFGDGTRLSIL.

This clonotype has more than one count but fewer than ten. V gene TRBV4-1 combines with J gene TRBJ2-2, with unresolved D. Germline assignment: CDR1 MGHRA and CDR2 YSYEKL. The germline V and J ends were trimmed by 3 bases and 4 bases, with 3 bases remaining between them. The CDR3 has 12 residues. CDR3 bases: TGCGCCAGCAGCCACCGCACCGGGGAGCTGTTTTTT. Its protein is CASSHRTGELFF.

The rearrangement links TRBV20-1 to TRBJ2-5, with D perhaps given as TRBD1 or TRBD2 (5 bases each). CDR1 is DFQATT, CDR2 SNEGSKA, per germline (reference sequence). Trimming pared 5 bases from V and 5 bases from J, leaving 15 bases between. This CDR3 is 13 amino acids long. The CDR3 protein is CSAGDRFRETQYF. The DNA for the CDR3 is TGCAGTGCTGGGGACCGGTTTCGTGAGACCCAGTACTTC.

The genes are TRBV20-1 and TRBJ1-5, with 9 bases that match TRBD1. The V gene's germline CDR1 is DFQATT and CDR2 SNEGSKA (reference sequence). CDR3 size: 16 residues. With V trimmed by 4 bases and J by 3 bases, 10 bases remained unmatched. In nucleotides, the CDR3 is TGCAGTGCTAAGGTACAGGGGGCGACCTCCAATCAGCCCCAGCATTTT. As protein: CSAKVQGATSNQPQHF.

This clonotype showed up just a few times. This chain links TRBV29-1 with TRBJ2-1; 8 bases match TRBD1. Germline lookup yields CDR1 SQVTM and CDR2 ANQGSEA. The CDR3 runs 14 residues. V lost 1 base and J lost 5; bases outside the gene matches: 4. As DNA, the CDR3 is TGCAGCGTTGAAGGGCAGGGGGCAGACAATGAGCAGTTCTTC. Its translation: CSVEGQGADNEQFF.

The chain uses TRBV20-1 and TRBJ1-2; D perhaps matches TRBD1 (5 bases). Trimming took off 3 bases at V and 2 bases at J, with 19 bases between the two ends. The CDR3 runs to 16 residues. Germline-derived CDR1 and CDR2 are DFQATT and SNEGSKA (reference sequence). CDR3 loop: CSASAQVMTENYGYTF. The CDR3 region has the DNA TGCAGTGCTAGCGCCCAAGTAATGACAGAAAACTATGGCTACACCTTC.

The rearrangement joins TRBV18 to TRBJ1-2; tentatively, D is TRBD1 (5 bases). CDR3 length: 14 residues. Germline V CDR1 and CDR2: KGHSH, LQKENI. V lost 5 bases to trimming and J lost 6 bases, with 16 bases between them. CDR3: CASSKARDLHGYTF. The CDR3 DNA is TGTGCCAGCTCAAAGGCCAGGGACCTACATGGCTACACCTTC.

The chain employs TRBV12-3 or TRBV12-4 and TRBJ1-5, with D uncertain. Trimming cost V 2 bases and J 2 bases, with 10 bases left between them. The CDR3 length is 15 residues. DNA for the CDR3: TGTGCCAGCAGTTTAAAAGGGATCGGCAATCAGCCCCAGCATTTT. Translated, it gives CASSLKGIGNQPQHF.

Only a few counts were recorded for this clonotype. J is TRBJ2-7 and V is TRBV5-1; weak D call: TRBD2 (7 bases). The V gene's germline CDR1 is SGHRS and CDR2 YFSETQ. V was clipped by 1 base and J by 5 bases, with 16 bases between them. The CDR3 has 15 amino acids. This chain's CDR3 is CASSLPHGEGDEQYF. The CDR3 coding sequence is TGCGCCAGCAGCTTGCCGCACGGGGAGGGGGACGAGCAGTACTTC.

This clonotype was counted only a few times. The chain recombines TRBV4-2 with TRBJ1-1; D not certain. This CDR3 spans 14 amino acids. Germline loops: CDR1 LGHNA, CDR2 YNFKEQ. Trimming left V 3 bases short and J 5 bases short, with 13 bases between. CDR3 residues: CASSQTFRGTEAFF. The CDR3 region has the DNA TGTGCCAGCAGCCAGACATTCCGTGGGACTGAAGCTTTCTTT.

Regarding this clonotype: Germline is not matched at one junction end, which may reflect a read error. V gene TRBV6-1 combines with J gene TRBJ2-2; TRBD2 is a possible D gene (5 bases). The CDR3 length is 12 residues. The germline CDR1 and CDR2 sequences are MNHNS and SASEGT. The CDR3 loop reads CASSELYGERFF. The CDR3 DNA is TGTGCCAGCAGTGAATTATACGGGGAGCGGTTTTTT.

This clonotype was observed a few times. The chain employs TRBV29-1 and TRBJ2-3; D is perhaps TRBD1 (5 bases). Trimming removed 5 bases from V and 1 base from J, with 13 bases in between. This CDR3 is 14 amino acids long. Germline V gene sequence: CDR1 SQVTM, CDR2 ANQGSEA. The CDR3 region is CSVFTGMGTDTQYF. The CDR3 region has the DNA TGCAGCGTTTTCACAGGAATGGGCACAGATACGCAGTATTTT.

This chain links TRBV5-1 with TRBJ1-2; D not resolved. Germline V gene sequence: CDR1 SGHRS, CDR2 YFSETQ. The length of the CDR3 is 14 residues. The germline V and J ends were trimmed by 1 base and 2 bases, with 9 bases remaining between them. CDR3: CASSLMGRNYGYTF. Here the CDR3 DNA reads TGCGCCAGCAGCTTGATGGGAAGGAACTATGGCTACACCTTC. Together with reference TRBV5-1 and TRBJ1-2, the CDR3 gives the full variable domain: KAGVTQTPRYLIKTRGQQVTLSCSPISGHRSVSWYQQTPGQGLQFLFEYFSETQRNKGNFPGRFSGRQFSNSRSEMNVSTLELGDSALYLCASSLMGRNYGYTFGSGTRLTVV.